The entry below describes one TCR beta chain. What it binds is not known. This sample was taken from a study of T cell responses to AZD1222 COVID-19 vaccine. Study-level findings and limits: Spike-wide coverage was observed for vaccine-associated CD4 TCRs, with dominant responses at 160-218 and 743-854. Females made up more of the donors, who were largely white British, and clonal diversity may have come out too low.

Data came from immunoSEQ multiplex PCR; TCRdb stores just in-frame clones and leaves some out. The table records approximately 100,000 clones, 85% to 90% of them present only once. Trimming took 3 bases from V and 0 from J, leaving 9 bases between them. Germline-derived CDR1 and CDR2 are ENHRY and SYGVKD. The CDR3 length is 15 residues. The sample consisted of peripheral blood, taken on day 0 of AZD1222 vaccination. The chain employs TRBV10-3 and TRBJ1-5, with no clear D. This receptor was taken from an adult in good health. In DNA, the CDR3 is TGTGCCATCAGTGACACCGGGGATAGCAATCAGCCCCAGCATTTT. Translation gives CAISDTGDSNQPQHF.